This entry describes one TCR beta chain. This specimen belongs to a study of blood T cell repertoires in COVID-19. Sequencing was performed with immunoSEQ multiplex PCR; in TCRdb, only in-frame clones are kept and a portion is missing. In the table there are over 200,000 clones, about 88% of which are singletons. V lost 11 bases to trimming and J lost 6 bases; unmatched junction nucleotides: 17. Germline V gene sequence: CDR1 MGHRA, CDR2 YSYEKL. The CDR3 totals 16 residues. The rearrangement uses TRBV4-1 and TRBJ2-2; the match to TRBD1 covers 8 bases. The sequence came from a man aged 40-55 years with active or convalescent COVID-19. The sample was peripheral blood. The CDR3: CAPPRPPGQGSGELFF. The CDR3 nucleotides read TGCGCCCCCCCCCGCCCGCCTGGACAGGGTTCCGGGGAGCTGTTTTTT.